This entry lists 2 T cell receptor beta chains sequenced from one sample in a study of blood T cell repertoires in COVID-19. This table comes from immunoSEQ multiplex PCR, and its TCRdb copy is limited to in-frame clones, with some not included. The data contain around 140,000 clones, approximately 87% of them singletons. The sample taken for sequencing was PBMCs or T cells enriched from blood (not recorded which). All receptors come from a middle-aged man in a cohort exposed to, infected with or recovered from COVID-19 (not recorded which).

The CDR3 is CASSSQGAGANTGELFF. The CDR3 DNA sequence: TGTGCCAGCAGCTCCCAGGGAGCGGGGGCGAACACCGGGGAGCTGTTTTTT. The chain recombines TRBV7-3 with TRBJ2-2; 8 bases match TRBD2. Germline CDR1 and CDR2: SGHTA and FQGTGA. Trimming removed 4 bases from V and 0 bases from J; junction bases left unmatched: 7. The CDR3 has 17 residues.

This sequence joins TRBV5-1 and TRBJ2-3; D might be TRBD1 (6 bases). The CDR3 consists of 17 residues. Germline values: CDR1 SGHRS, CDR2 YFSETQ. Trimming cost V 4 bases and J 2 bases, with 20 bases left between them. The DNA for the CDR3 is TGCGCCAGCAGCATCAACCGGGACACCGGTGCCACAGATACGCAGTATTTT. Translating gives CASSINRDTGATDTQYF.